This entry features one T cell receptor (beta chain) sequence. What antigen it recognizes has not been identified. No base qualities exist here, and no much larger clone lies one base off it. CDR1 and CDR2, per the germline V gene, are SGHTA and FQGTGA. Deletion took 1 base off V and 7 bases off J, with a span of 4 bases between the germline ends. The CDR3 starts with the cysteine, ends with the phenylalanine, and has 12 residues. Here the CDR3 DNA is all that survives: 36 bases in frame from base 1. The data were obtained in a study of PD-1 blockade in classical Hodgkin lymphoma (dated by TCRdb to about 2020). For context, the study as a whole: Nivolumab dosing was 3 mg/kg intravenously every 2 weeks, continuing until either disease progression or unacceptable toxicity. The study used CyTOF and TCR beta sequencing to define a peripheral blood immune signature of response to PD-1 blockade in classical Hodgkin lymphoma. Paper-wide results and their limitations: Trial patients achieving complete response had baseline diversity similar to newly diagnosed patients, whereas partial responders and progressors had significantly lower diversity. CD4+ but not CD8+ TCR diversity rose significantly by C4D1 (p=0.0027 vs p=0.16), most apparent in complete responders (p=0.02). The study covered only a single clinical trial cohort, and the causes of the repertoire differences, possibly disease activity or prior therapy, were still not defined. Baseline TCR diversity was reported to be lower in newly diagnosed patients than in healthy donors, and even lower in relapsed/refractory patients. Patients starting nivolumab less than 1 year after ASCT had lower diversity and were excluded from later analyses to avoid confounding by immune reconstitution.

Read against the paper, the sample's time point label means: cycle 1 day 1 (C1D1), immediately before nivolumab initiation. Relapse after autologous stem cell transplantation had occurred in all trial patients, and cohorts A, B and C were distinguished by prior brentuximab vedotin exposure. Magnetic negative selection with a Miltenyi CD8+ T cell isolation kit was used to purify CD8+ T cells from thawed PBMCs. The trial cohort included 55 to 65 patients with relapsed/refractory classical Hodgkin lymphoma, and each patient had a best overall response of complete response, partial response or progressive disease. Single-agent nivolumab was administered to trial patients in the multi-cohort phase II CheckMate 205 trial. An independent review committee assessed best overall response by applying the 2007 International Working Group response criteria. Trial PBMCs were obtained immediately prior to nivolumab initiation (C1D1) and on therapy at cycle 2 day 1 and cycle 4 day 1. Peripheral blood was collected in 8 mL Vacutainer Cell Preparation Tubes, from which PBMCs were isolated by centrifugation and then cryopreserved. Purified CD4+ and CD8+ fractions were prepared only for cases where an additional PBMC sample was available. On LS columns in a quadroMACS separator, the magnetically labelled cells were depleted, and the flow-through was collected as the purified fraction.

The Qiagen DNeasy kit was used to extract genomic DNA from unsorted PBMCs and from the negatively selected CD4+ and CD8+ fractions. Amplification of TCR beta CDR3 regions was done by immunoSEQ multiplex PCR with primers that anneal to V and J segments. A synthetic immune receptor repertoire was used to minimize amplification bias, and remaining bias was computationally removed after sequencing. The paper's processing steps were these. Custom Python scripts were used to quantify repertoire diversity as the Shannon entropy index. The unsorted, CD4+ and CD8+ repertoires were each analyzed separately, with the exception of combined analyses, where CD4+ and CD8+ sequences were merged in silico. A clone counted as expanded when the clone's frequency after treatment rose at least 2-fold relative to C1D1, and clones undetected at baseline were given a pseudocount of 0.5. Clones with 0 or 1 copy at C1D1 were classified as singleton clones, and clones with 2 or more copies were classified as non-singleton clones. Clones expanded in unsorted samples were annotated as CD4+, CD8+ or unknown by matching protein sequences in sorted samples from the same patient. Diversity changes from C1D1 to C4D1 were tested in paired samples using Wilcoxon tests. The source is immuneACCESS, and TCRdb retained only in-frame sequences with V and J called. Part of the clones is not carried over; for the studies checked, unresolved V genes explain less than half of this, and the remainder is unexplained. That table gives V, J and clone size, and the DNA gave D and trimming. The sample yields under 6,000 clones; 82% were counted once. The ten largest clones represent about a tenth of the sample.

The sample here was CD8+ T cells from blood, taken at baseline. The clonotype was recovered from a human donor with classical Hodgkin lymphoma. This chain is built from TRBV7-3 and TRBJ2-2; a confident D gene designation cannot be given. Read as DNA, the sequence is TGTGCCAGCAGCTTAAGGGGCGGGGAGCTGTTTTTT. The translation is CASSLRGGELFF.